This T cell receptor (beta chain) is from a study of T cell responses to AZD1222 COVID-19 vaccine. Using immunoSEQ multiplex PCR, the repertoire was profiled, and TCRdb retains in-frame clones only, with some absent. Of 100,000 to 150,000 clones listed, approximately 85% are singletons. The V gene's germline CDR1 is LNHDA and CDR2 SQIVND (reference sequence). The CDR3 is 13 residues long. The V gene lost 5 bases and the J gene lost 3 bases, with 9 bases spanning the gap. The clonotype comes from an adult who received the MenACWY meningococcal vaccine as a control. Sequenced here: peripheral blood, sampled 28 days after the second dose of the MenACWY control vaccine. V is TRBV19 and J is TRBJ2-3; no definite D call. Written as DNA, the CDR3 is TGTGCCAGTAGTCGGGCTAGGACAGATACGCAGTATTTT. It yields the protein CASSRARTDTQYF.